Sequencing of this TCR beta chain was carried out in a study of OX40 agonist ivuxolimab in advanced cancers. The overall study: In this trial design, patients received ivuxolimab intravenously at 0.01 to 10 mg/kg every 2 weeks.

Comments on this clone: Its antigen is unknown.

This table comes from immunoSEQ multiplex PCR, and its TCRdb copy is limited to in-frame clones, with some not included. This table holds 25,000 to 35,000 clones, about 84% found once. Collection of blood occurred at baseline, at cycle 4 day 1, and at cycle 7 day 1. Whole-study findings and limits: Low normalized clonal expansion also occurred in some nonresponding patients.

The sequencing here drew on CD4+ or CD8+ T cells sorted from blood, taken in a trial of the OX40 agonist ivuxolimab. This sequence originates from an adult with an advanced solid tumor such as melanoma, head and neck, liver or kidney cancer.

The CDR3 nucleotides are TGTGCCATCAGTCTCACCACCGGGACAGGGGAAGGCTACACCTTC. Translating gives CAISLTTGTGEGYTF. The gene calls are TRBV10-3 and TRBJ1-2; 10 positions agree with TRBD1. Germline CDR1 ENHRY, CDR2 SYGVKD. V shed 5 bases, J shed 8 bases, and the junction held 11 bases outside the gene matches. The length of the CDR3 is 15 residues.